The 22 T cell receptor beta chains listed next were all sequenced from one sample in a study of cytomegalovirus exposure and HLA in healthy donors (dated by TCRdb to 2017 to 2019). The library was obtained by the immunoSEQ multiplex PCR assay. A mixture of 60 forward primers for TCR Vbeta segments and 13 reverse primers for TCR Jbeta segments was used in the multiplex PCR. The source is immuneACCESS, and TCRdb retained only in-frame sequences with V and J called. Part of the clones is not carried over; for the studies checked, unresolved V genes explain less than half of this, and the remainder is unexplained. The sample table holds about 160,000 clones. The ten largest clones take up under 2% of the sample. Material: PBMCs. These receptors originate from a woman between 50 and 59 years old in good health and CMV-seronegative.

The chain joins TRBV7-8 to TRBJ1-2, with TRBD1 as a possible D gene (5 bases). Trimming cost V 2 bases and J 4 bases, with 14 bases left between them. CDR1 and CDR2 (germline): SGHVS, FQNEAQ. The CDR3 has 15 amino acids. CDR3 sequence reads: CASSLRNDRVYGYTF. CDR3 in DNA: TGTGCCAGCAGCTTAAGGAATGACAGAGTCTATGGCTACACCTTC.

The chain has TRBV27 and TRBJ2-5; possible D gene TRBD2, 6 bases. The V and J ends lost 6 bases and 5 bases respectively, with 13 bases between them. The CDR3 length is 13 residues. Per the germline V gene, CDR1 is MNHEY and CDR2 is SMNVEV (reference sequence). The CDR3 spells CASRQGGWETQYF. CDR3 in DNA: TGTGCCAGCAGGCAGGGAGGTTGGGAGACCCAGTACTTC.

The chain carries TRBV5-6 and TRBJ2-3, with D possibly being TRBD2 (5 bases). This CDR3 region has 14 residues. Per germline, CDR1 SGHDT and CDR2 YYEEEE. Trimming pared 2 bases from V and 3 bases from J, leaving 10 bases between. The CDR3 DNA reads TGTGCCAGCAGCTTTAGCCCGGGGACAGATACGCAGTATTTT. The encoded protein is CASSFSPGTDTQYF.

This chain connects TRBV7-8 to TRBJ1-2; D may be TRBD1 (6 bases). Looked up from germline, CDR1 is SGHVS and CDR2 is FQNEAQ. V was pared by 5 bases and J by 5 bases, with 15 bases between. The CDR3 contains 14 residues. CDR3 DNA: TGTGCCAGCAGCCCTACAGGGTTAGGATATGGCTACACCTTC. Residues: CASSPTGLGYGYTF.

The chain recombines TRBV9 with TRBJ2-5, with 9 positions matching TRBD2. The J call may be incorrect, as the DNA end agrees better with TRBJ2-7. The CDR3 is 15 residues long. Germline values: CDR1 SGDLS, CDR2 YYNGEE. CDR3 DNA sequence: TGTGCCAGCAGCCCTACCTCCGGGACTAGCAACGAGCAGTACTTC. Translation gives CASSPTSGTSNEQYF.

V is TRBV2 and J is TRBJ2-7; D is perhaps TRBD1 (5 bases). The CDR3 extends over 13 amino acids. The V end lost 10 bases, the J end lost 3 bases, and 16 bases lay between the germline ends. Germline assignment: CDR1 SNHLY and CDR2 FYNNEI. The CDR3, as DNA: TGTGCCAACCGAATGGACAAAATCTACGAGCAGTACTTC. This codes for CANRMDKIYEQYF.

The V gene is TRBV30, the J gene TRBJ1-5; TRBD1 is a possible D gene (5 bases). V lost 0 bases, J lost 0 bases, and 9 bases lay in between. Germline V gives CDR1 GTSNPN, CDR2 SVGIG (reference sequence). This CDR3 spans 15 amino acids. The CDR3 reads CAWSVRQYSNQPQHF. CDR3 in DNA: TGTGCCTGGAGTGTACGACAGTATAGCAATCAGCCCCAGCATTTT.

The chain uses TRBV5-1 and TRBJ1-4, with 7 bases aligning to TRBD1. The CDR3 totals 15 residues. V lost 3 bases to trimming and J lost 5 bases; unmatched junction nucleotides: 7. CDR1 SGHRS and CDR2 YFSETQ come from the germline V gene. As DNA, the CDR3 is TGCGCCAGCAGCTCGACCGGGACAGAGAATGAAAAACTGTTTTTT. Encoded protein: CASSSTGTENEKLFF.

The chain is built from TRBV15 and TRBJ2-5, with D maybe TRBD2 (7 bases). The CDR3 runs to 17 residues. The germline V gene has CDR1 LNHNV and CDR2 YYDKDF (reference sequence). Between the trimmed V and J ends, which lost 0 bases and 2 bases, there was a span of 16 bases. In nucleotides, the CDR3 is TGTGCCACCAGCAGAGATCGGGCGGGGGCCTTACAAGAGACCCAGTACTTC. Translation gives CATSRDRAGALQETQYF.

The chain links TRBV30 to TRBJ1-1; D possibly corresponds to TRBD1 (6 bases). Per germline, CDR1 GTSNPN and CDR2 SVGIG (reference sequence). The CDR3 is 14 amino acids. Deletions cut 4 bases from V and 0 bases from J, with 12 bases between. In nucleotides, the CDR3 is TGTGCCTGGACTCGAGGACAGTTGAACACTGAAGCTTTCTTT. Its translation: CAWTRGQLNTEAFF.

The gene calls are TRBV5-6 and TRBJ2-2, with TRBD1 identical over 7 bases. V lost 4 bases, J lost 6 bases, and 9 bases stayed unmatched. The CDR3 runs to 15 residues. Germline loops: CDR1 SGHDT, CDR2 YYEEEE. CDR3 DNA: TGTGCCAGCAGCCCTGAAACAGGGGCCCCCGGGGAGCTGTTTTTT. This gives the protein CASSPETGAPGELFF.

CDR3 DNA: TGTGCCAGCAGCCAAGATAGCCAGCTTCTCACAGATACGCAGTATTTT. This encodes CASSQDSQLLTDTQYF. The V gene is TRBV4-2, the J gene TRBJ2-3, with D hard to call. In germline, CDR1 is LGHNA, CDR2 YNFKEQ. Trimming cost V 0 bases and J 2 bases, with 12 bases left between them. The CDR3 consists of 16 residues.

The J gene is TRBJ2-7, the V gene TRBV5-1, with D perhaps TRBD2 (5 bases). CDR3 length: 13 residues. In germline, CDR1 is SGHRS, CDR2 YFSETQ. Trimming cost V 4 bases and J 5 bases, with 13 bases left between them. The chain's CDR3 is CASSLGVGNEQYF. As DNA, the CDR3 is TGCGCCAGCAGCCTCGGGGTCGGGAACGAGCAGTACTTC.

V gene TRBV25-1 combines with J gene TRBJ2-7; no firm D call. V was cut by 4 bases and J by 0 bases, with 7 bases left in between. The CDR3 has 13 residues. Germline CDR1 MGHDK, CDR2 SYGVNS. CDR3 nucleotide sequence: TGTGCCAGCAGTGGTCTAGACTCCTACGAGCAGTACTTC. It encodes CASSGLDSYEQYF.

The rearrangement uses TRBV7-2 and TRBJ2-7, with 7 positions matching TRBD2. The germline V gene has CDR1 SGHTA and CDR2 FQGNSA. The CDR3 is 14 amino acids. V shed 1 base and J 3 bases; nucleotides not matched to a gene: 3. The CDR3 reads CASSLVASGYEQYF. In DNA form, the CDR3 reads TGTGCCAGCAGCTTAGTAGCTAGCGGCTACGAGCAGTACTTC.

This sequence joins TRBV19 and TRBJ1-5; tentative D call: TRBD1 (6 bases). V was shortened by 3 bases and J by 8 bases, with 11 bases between the two germline ends. The CDR3 totals 13 residues. Germline CDR1 LNHDA, CDR2 SQIVND (reference sequence). In nucleotides, the CDR3 is TGTGCCAGTAGTATCCTAGGGGGGGAGCCCCAGCATTTT. Its translation: CASSILGGEPQHF.

The V and J genes are TRBV12-5 and TRBJ2-7; 10 bases are shared with TRBD1. The V segment lost 0 bases and the J segment 2 bases; nucleotides outside the gene matches: 16. Germline values: CDR1 LGHNT, CDR2 FRNRAP. The CDR3 runs to 20 residues. The CDR3: CASGLVKGPPDRGNAYEQYF. The CDR3 bases are TGTGCTAGTGGTTTGGTAAAGGGGCCCCCGGACAGGGGGAATGCCTACGAGCAGTACTTC.

J is TRBJ2-7 and V is TRBV6-5; 9 bases agree with TRBD1. CDR1 and CDR2 (germline): MNHEY, SVGAGI. This CDR3 is 16 amino acids long. The V gene end was trimmed by 4 bases and the J gene end by 5 bases; junction bases not matched to a gene: 12. The CDR3 region has the DNA TGTGCCAGCAGTTTCGGTGGGAGGACAGGGGCCGACGAGCAGTACTTC. Its protein is CASSFGGRTGADEQYF.

The V and J genes are TRBV29-1 and TRBJ2-7, with 7 bases lining up with TRBD2. The V gene's germline CDR1 is SQVTM and CDR2 ANQGSEA. The CDR3 spans 13 residues. Trimming at V came to 7 bases and at J to 0 bases, leaving 6 bases not matched to a gene. CDR3 coding DNA: TGCAGCGCCGGGGGACTACCCTCCTACGAGCAGTACTTC. Its protein product is CSAGGLPSYEQYF.

The chain couples TRBV18 to TRBJ1-3; 7 bases map to TRBD1. With 2 bases clipped from V and 4 bases from J, the junction kept 2 bases outside the gene matches. Germline values: CDR1 KGHSH, CDR2 LQKENI. The length of the CDR3 is 14 residues. CDR3 amino acids: CASSPRGPGNTIYF. CDR3 sequence (DNA): TGTGCCAGCTCACCAAGGGGGCCAGGAAACACCATATATTTT.

J is TRBJ1-1 and V is TRBV6-5, with D perhaps TRBD1 (5 bases). Trimming left V 6 bases short and J 4 bases short, with 18 bases between. There are 15 residues in the CDR3. CDR1 and CDR2 (germline): MNHEY, SVGAGI. The CDR3: CASSPPSGMGTEAFF. CDR3 DNA sequence: TGTGCCAGCAGCCCCCCGTCAGGGATGGGCACTGAAGCTTTCTTT.

V gene TRBV5-1 combines with J gene TRBJ2-3, with TRBD2 identical over 8 bases. V was clipped by 2 bases and J by 4 bases; unmatched bases: 18. Germline CDR1 and CDR2: SGHRS and YFSETQ. This CDR3 region has 19 residues. This CDR3 reads CASSFSPPGLVNAADTQYF. In DNA, the CDR3 is TGCGCCAGCAGCTTTTCACCTCCGGGACTAGTTAACGCAGCAGATACGCAGTATTTT.